One and the same sample provided the 24 T cell receptor beta chains below, sequenced in a study of T-cell reconstitution after alpha-beta-depleted transplantation in children. Unique molecular identifiers were incorporated into the prepared TCRbeta library. Each CDR3 protein is one row after TCRdb ran MiXCR on the PCR reads. The data hold about 360,000 distinct CDR3 sequences, with roughly 14% observed a single time. The material was PBMCs, obtained from the stem cell graft. These receptors were taken from a human donor who donated a stem cell graft to a child with Fanconi anemia.

The V and J genes are TRBV20-1 and TRBJ1-1, with D possibly being TRBD1 (5 bases). Trimming left V 3 bases short and J 0 bases short, with 17 bases between. Germline V CDR1 and CDR2: DFQATT, SNEGSKA (reference sequence). The CDR3 runs 16 residues. CDR3 loop: CSASDWAPGVNTEAFF. The CDR3 nucleotides read TGCAGTGCTAGCGATTGGGCCCCGGGGGTGAACACTGAAGCTTTCTTT.

The CDR3 DNA reads as TGTGCCAGCCTCACTTTTCCGAATGAAAAACTGTTTTTT. This encodes CASLTFPNEKLFF. V gene TRBV2 combines with J gene TRBJ1-4; D call uncertain. V gave up 8 bases and J gave up 5 bases, with 12 bases separating them. This CDR3 has 13 amino acids. Germline CDR1 reads SNHLY; CDR2 reads FYNNEI.

The chain joins TRBV5-1 to TRBJ2-1; TRBD1 matches 8 bases. This CDR3 has 14 amino acids. CDR1 is SGHRS and CDR2 is YFSETQ in the germline V gene. J gave up 1 base and V 9 bases, and 6 bases lay outside the gene matches. The CDR3 DNA follows: TGCGCCACCTCGGACAGGGAATCCTACAATGAGCAGTTCTTC. Protein product: CATSDRESYNEQFF. Looking up the rest from reference TRBV5-1 and TRBJ2-1 gives the full variable domain: KAGVTQTPRYLIKTRGQQVTLSCSPISGHRSVSWYQQTPGQGLQFLFEYFSETQRNKGNFPGRFSGRQFSNSRSEMNVSTLELGDSALYLCATSDRESYNEQFFGPGTRLTVL.

This clonotype came up many times. The gene calls are TRBV11-2 and TRBJ1-6; a possible D gene is TRBD1 (6 bases). Germline assignment: CDR1 SGHAT and CDR2 FQNNGV. This CDR3 is 15 amino acids long. V dropped 5 bases and J dropped 10 bases, with 18 bases sitting between them. This CDR3 is CASSVHRDGISPLHF. CDR3 DNA: TGTGCCAGCAGCGTTCACAGGGATGGGATCTCACCCCTCCACTTT.

The chain combines TRBV20-1 with TRBJ1-1; D gene unclear. The V end was cut by 6 bases, the J end by 6 bases, with 8 bases between. Germline-derived CDR1 and CDR2 are DFQATT and SNEGSKA (reference sequence). The CDR3 is 10 amino acids. The CDR3 sequence is CSAPYPEAFF. In DNA form, the CDR3 reads TGCAGTGCCCCGTATCCTGAAGCTTTCTTT.

This chain joins TRBV7-6 and TRBJ2-7; D might be TRBD2 (6 bases). Trimming took off 1 base at V and 6 bases at J, with 10 bases between the two ends. CDR1 and CDR2 (germline): SGHVS, FNYEAQ. The CDR3 has 13 residues. The CDR3 loop reads CASSLGGDSEQYF. The CDR3 coding sequence is TGTGCCAGCAGCTTAGGGGGGGATTCCGAGCAGTACTTC.

This clonotype was seen a handful of times. Since the CDR3 does not end with the conserved phenylalanine or tryptophan, this likely comes from a read error. The rearrangement uses TRBV5-1 and TRBJ2-5, with TRBD1 matching over 9 bases. CDR1 and CDR2 from the germline V gene are SGHRS and YFSETQ. The junction had 8 bases not matched to a gene; V was cut back by 3 bases and J by 5 bases. This CDR3 is 15 amino acids long. The CDR3 region is CASSSTGGSQETQYL. The CDR3, as DNA: TGCGCCAGCAGCTCAACAGGGGGCTCCCAGGAGACCCAGTACCTC.

This clonotype came up many times. This chain uses TRBV20-1 with TRBJ2-7; perhaps TRBD1 as D (6 bases). Trimming took off 3 bases at V and 3 bases at J, with 12 bases between the two ends. Looked up from germline, CDR1 is DFQATT and CDR2 is SNEGSKA (reference sequence). The CDR3 loop spans 13 amino acids. The CDR3 here is CSASETGNYEQYF. The CDR3, as DNA: TGCAGTGCTAGCGAGACAGGCAACTACGAGCAGTACTTC.

The gene calls are TRBV9 and TRBJ2-7, with no clear D. Germline values: CDR1 SGDLS, CDR2 YYNGEE. Deletions cut 2 bases from V and 0 bases from J, with 12 bases between. The CDR3 contains 15 residues. CDR3 in DNA: TGTGCCAGCAGCGTGTCGGACGGTAGCTCCTACGAGCAGTACTTC. Its protein is CASSVSDGSSYEQYF.

This clonotype was observed a handful of times. This chain joins TRBV4-3 and TRBJ2-2; D call uncertain. V shed 0 bases and J shed 0 bases, with 8 bases lying between them. CDR1 and CDR2 from the germline V gene are LGHNA and YSLEER. This CDR3 contains 16 residues. DNA of the CDR3: TGCGCCAGCAGCCAAGACTGGGGATCGAACACCGGGGAGCTGTTTTTT. Translated: CASSQDWGSNTGELFF.

This clonotype was counted many times. The V call is TRBV6-2 or TRBV6-3, the J call TRBJ2-5, with a tentative D call TRBD1 (6 bases). Trimming removed 6 bases from V and 1 base from J, with 15 bases in between. Germline CDR1 reads MNHEY; CDR2 reads SVGEGT. This CDR3 region has 15 residues. The CDR3 DNA reads TGTGCCAGCAGCCCCCCAGGGGCCCGCCAAGAGACCCAGTACTTC. It encodes CASSPPGARQETQYF.

This clonotype was found many times. This rearrangement joins TRBV4-3 to TRBJ1-2, with 8 bases identical to TRBD1. CDR3 length: 15 residues. V trimming: 3 bases; J trimming: 10 bases; junction bases outside the gene matches: 13. The V gene's germline CDR1 is LGHNA and CDR2 YSLEER. The DNA of the CDR3 is TGCGCCAGCAGCCATGCTTTTACAGGGGGGCTTGCCTACACCTTC. The encoded protein is CASSHAFTGGLAYTF.

The V call is TRBV6-2 or TRBV6-3, the J call TRBJ1-6; D unclear. Germline V gives CDR1 MNHEY, CDR2 SVGEGT. The ends were cut back, 1 base at V and 9 bases at J, with 13 bases in the middle. The CDR3 is 15 residues long. The CDR3 is CASSYFSESSSPLHF. The CDR3 DNA sequence: TGTGCCAGCAGTTACTTTTCGGAGTCGAGTTCACCCCTCCACTTT.

This clonotype was picked up many times. The chain combines TRBV12-3 or TRBV12-4 with TRBJ2-5, with D perhaps TRBD1 (6 bases). V lost 5 bases to trimming and J lost 2 bases, with 12 bases between them. The CDR3 runs 14 residues. The DNA for the CDR3 is TGTGCCAGCAGTCTTGAACAGGGTCAAGAGACCCAGTACTTC. Encoded protein: CASSLEQGQETQYF.

The chain combines TRBV6-5 with TRBJ1-2; D gene ambiguous. V lost 0 bases and J lost 2, with 10 bases in between. Germline values: CDR1 MNHEY, CDR2 SVGAGI. CDR3 length: 15 residues. CDR3 in amino acids: CASSYSKEPNYGYTF. CDR3 DNA sequence: TGTGCCAGCAGTTACTCGAAGGAACCAAACTATGGCTACACCTTC.

This chain joins TRBV7-9 and TRBJ2-5, with 11 nucleotides matching TRBD1. Germline V gene data show CDR1 as SEHNR and CDR2 as FQNEAQ (reference sequence). With 4 bases clipped from V and 4 bases from J, the junction kept 5 bases outside the gene matches. The CDR3 extends over 15 amino acids. The CDR3 is CASSYPGTGGETQYF. The CDR3 region has the DNA TGTGCCAGCAGCTACCCCGGGACAGGGGGAGAGACCCAGTACTTC.

This clonotype has a count of ten or more. The V and J genes are TRBV5-5 and TRBJ2-2; D is perhaps TRBD1 or TRBD2 (6 bases each). The CDR3 contains 15 residues. Per germline, CDR1 SGHKS and CDR2 YYEKEE (reference sequence). V was cut by 6 bases and J by 4 bases, with 16 bases left in between. CDR3 region: CASKLGGGGTGELFF. The CDR3 DNA sequence: TGTGCCAGCAAACTCGGAGGGGGTGGCACCGGGGAGCTGTTTTTT.

This clonotype has ten or more counts. CDR3 coding DNA: TGCGCCAGCAGCTTCCCCGGAGGGGGCGACGGCTACACCTTC. It is translated as CASSFPGGGDGYTF. This chain uses TRBV5-1 with TRBJ1-2, with 7 bases that match TRBD1. J lost 8 bases, V lost 2 bases, and 9 bases had no gene match. Germline values: CDR1 SGHRS, CDR2 YFSETQ. The CDR3 runs 14 residues.

This clonotype was counted a single time. This rearrangement joins TRBV12-3 or TRBV12-4 to TRBJ2-7; D gene uncertain. The CDR3 length is 12 residues. The germline V and J ends were trimmed by 6 bases and 7 bases, with 13 bases remaining between them. CDR3 sequence: CASSPRRQEQYF. The CDR3 DNA reads as TGTGCCAGCAGCCCTCGACGGCAAGAGCAGTACTTC.

The chain combines TRBV7-9 with TRBJ2-7; D could derive from TRBD1 or TRBD2 (5 bases each). V was pared by 5 bases and J by 2 bases, with 10 bases between. Germline CDR1 is SEHNR and CDR2 is FQNEAQ (reference sequence). The CDR3 has 13 amino acids. CDR3 DNA sequence: TGTGCCAGCAGCCGGGACGGCCCCTACGAGCAGTACGTC. As protein: CASSRDGPYEQYV.

Only a few counts were recorded for this clonotype. The chain joins TRBV7-2 to TRBJ2-5; no definite D call. This CDR3 region has 12 residues. Germline-derived CDR1 and CDR2 are SGHTA and FQGNSA. Trimming shortened V by 6 bases and J by 0 bases, and 5 bases separated the two germline ends. CDR3 nucleotides: TGTGCCAGCAGATTGGACCAAGAGACCCAGTACTTC. Translation gives CASRLDQETQYF.

The chain has TRBV6-5 and TRBJ1-1; 10 bases agree with TRBD1. J gave up 5 bases and V 7 bases, and 10 bases lay outside the gene matches. The CDR3 loop spans 15 amino acids. CDR1 and CDR2 from the germline V gene are MNHEY and SVGAGI. The CDR3 is CASIPLAGQGTEAFF. In DNA form, the CDR3 reads TGTGCCAGCATCCCACTTGCGGGACAGGGGACTGAAGCTTTCTTT.

This clonotype was detected ten times or more. The rearrangement links TRBV9 to TRBJ1-1, with TRBD1 as a possible D gene (5 bases). V was pared by 0 bases and J by 6 bases, with 15 bases between. CDR3 length: 15 residues. Looked up from germline, CDR1 is SGDLS and CDR2 is YYNGEE. Here the CDR3 reads CASSVEGQGLSEAFF. The CDR3 coding sequence is TGTGCCAGCAGCGTAGAGGGTCAGGGTCTTTCTGAAGCTTTCTTT.

The V gene is TRBV10-3, the J gene TRBJ1-2; TRBD1 agrees at 7 bases. The CDR3 runs 11 residues. Germline values: CDR1 ENHRY, CDR2 SYGVKD. The junction had 0 bases not matched to a gene; V was cut back by 4 bases and J by 7 bases. This CDR3 reads CAISGDSGYTF. CDR3 in DNA: TGTGCCATCAGTGGGGACAGTGGCTACACCTTC.